This is a list of T cell receptor beta chains from one sample in a study of shared clonotypes between healthy human individuals. The repertoire was sequenced with immunoSEQ multiplex PCR; TCRdb's copy has only in-frame clones and lacks some. Of 950,000 to 1,100,000 clones in the sample, about 76% are singletons; the top ten hold approximately 1.3%. The material sequenced was memory CD4+ T cells sorted from blood. All receptors derive from a man younger than 30 in good health. Both conserved end residues are part of each CDR3. The D gene is left open where the match is weak. Expanded clones are given a class, and other clones once, few, many or no size at all.

D gene: TRBD2; J gene: TRBJ2-7; V gene: TRBV7-2; clone size: .; CDR3 protein: CASSPGASGAYEQYF; CDR3 DNA: TGTGCCAGCAGCCCCGGGGCTAGCGGTGCCTACGAGCAGTACTTC
D gene: .; J gene: TRBJ2-7; V gene: TRBV5-4; clone size: .; CDR3 protein: CASSLQGVPYEQYF; CDR3 DNA: TGTGCCAGCAGCTTGCAGGGTGTGCCCTACGAGCAGTACTTC
D gene: .; J gene: TRBJ2-3; V gene: TRBV25-1; clone size: few; CDR3 protein: CASSVAADTQYF; CDR3 DNA: TGTGCCAGCAGTGTTGCAGCAGATACGCAGTATTTT
D gene: .; J gene: TRBJ2-7; V gene: TRBV18; clone size: .; CDR3 protein: CASSPSDTRGQYF; CDR3 DNA: TGTGCCAGCTCACCGTCGGACACTCGTGGGCAGTACTTC
D gene: .; J gene: TRBJ1-4; V gene: TRBV6-4; clone size: .; CDR3 protein: CASSENYGSNEKLFF; CDR3 DNA: TGTGCCAGCAGTGAGAATTATGGAAGTAATGAAAAACTGTTTTTT
D gene: .; J gene: TRBJ1-4; V gene: TRBV19; clone size: .; CDR3 protein: CASRSGSTNEKLFF; CDR3 DNA: TGTGCCAGTAGGAGCGGATCAACTAATGAAAAACTGTTTTTT
D gene: .; J gene: TRBJ2-7; V gene: TRBV4-3; clone size: .; CDR3 protein: CASSQAFVAVIPYEQYF; CDR3 DNA: TGCGCCAGCAGCCAAGCGTTCGTGGCCGTGATCCCCTACGAGCAGTACTTC
D gene: .; J gene: TRBJ1-2; V gene: TRBV6-5; clone size: few; CDR3 protein: CASSYRDGSYGYTF; CDR3 DNA: TGTGCCAGCAGTTATCGCGACGGCTCCTATGGCTACACCTTC
D gene: TRBD2; J gene: TRBJ2-3; V gene: TRBV7-2; clone size: .; CDR3 protein: CASSFRTSGRAADTQYF; CDR3 DNA: TGTGCCAGCAGCTTCCGAACTAGCGGGAGGGCGGCAGATACGCAGTATTTT
D gene: TRBD1; J gene: TRBJ1-4; V gene: TRBV5-4; clone size: few; CDR3 protein: CASSRGGQTNEKLFF; CDR3 DNA: TGTGCCAGCAGCCGCGGGGGACAGACAAATGAAAAACTGTTTTTT
D gene: TRBD2; J gene: TRBJ2-3; V gene: TRBV5-1; clone size: .; CDR3 protein: CASSSSGSRTDTQYF; CDR3 DNA: TGCGCCAGCAGCTCGAGCGGGAGTCGCACAGATACGCAGTATTTT
D gene: .; J gene: TRBJ2-5; V gene: TRBV7-2; clone size: once; CDR3 protein: CASSLGQAETQYF; CDR3 DNA: TGTGCCAGCAGCCTCGGCCAAGCGGAGACCCAGTACTTC
D gene: TRBD1; J gene: TRBJ1-2; V gene: TRBV6-6; clone size: .; CDR3 protein: CASSQLVGTGVSGYTF; CDR3 DNA: TGTGCCAGCAGTCAGTTGGTCGGGACAGGGGTCTCCGGCTACACCTTC
D gene: TRBD1; J gene: TRBJ1-1; V gene: TRBV2; clone size: .; CDR3 protein: CASRGQNLMNTEAFF; CDR3 DNA: TGTGCCAGCAGGGGACAGAACCTTATGAACACTGAAGCTTTCTTT
D gene: .; J gene: TRBJ2-2; V gene: TRBV7-8; clone size: few; CDR3 protein: CASAPLGGNTGELFF; CDR3 DNA: TGTGCCAGCGCCCCGCTGGGGGGGAACACCGGGGAGCTGTTTTTT
D gene: TRBD2; J gene: TRBJ2-3; V gene: TRBV6-5; clone size: few; CDR3 protein: CASSYTSGGASDTQYF; CDR3 DNA: TGTGCCAGCAGTTACACGAGCGGGGGGGCCTCAGATACGCAGTATTTT
D gene: .; J gene: TRBJ2-5; V gene: TRBV7-6; clone size: many; CDR3 protein: CASSLEGNEGETQYF; CDR3 DNA: TGTGCCAGCAGCTTAGAGGGCAATGAAGGGGAGACCCAGTACTTC
D gene: .; J gene: TRBJ1-1; V gene: TRBV6-4; clone size: .; CDR3 protein: CASSEGRGTEAFF; CDR3 DNA: TGTGCCAGCAGTGAGGGGCGGGGCACTGAAGCTTTCTTT
D gene: .; J gene: TRBJ2-3; V gene: TRBV19; clone size: few; CDR3 protein: CASSIGSNTDTQYF; CDR3 DNA: TGTGCCAGTAGTATAGGTAGCAACACAGATACGCAGTATTTT
D gene: .; J gene: TRBJ1-1; V gene: TRBV7-9; clone size: .; CDR3 protein: CASSLAELDTEAFF; CDR3 DNA: TGTGCCAGCAGCTTAGCCGAGCTGGACACTGAAGCTTTCTTT
D gene: .; J gene: TRBJ2-5; V gene: TRBV11-2; clone size: once; CDR3 protein: CASSLLNLQETQYF; CDR3 DNA: TGTGCCAGCAGCCTTCTTAATCTACAAGAGACCCAGTACTTC
D gene: .; J gene: TRBJ2-3; V gene: TRBV19; clone size: .; CDR3 protein: CASSIRGTDTQYF; CDR3 DNA: TGTGCCAGTAGTATAAGGGGGACAGATACGCAGTATTTT
D gene: .; J gene: TRBJ1-5; V gene: TRBV4-1; clone size: .; CDR3 protein: CASSARNQPQHF; CDR3 DNA: TGCGCCAGCAGCGCCCGCAATCAGCCCCAGCATTTT
D gene: .; J gene: TRBJ1-2; V gene: TRBV30; clone size: .; CDR3 protein: CAWSASGTDYGYTF; CDR3 DNA: TGTGCCTGGAGTGCTTCCGGGACCGACTATGGCTACACCTTC
D gene: .; J gene: TRBJ2-5; V gene: TRBV11-3; clone size: few; CDR3 protein: CASSLGETQYF; CDR3 DNA: TGTGCCAGCAGCTTAGGAGAGACCCAGTACTTC
D gene: .; J gene: TRBJ1-1; V gene: TRBV6-1; clone size: .; CDR3 protein: CASSNPSNTEAFF; CDR3 DNA: TGTGCCAGCAGCAACCCTTCGAACACTGAAGCTTTCTTT
D gene: .; J gene: TRBJ1-6; V gene: TRBV2; clone size: .; CDR3 protein: CASSEAGWALHF; CDR3 DNA: TGTGCCAGCAGTGAAGCGGGGTGGGCCCTCCACTTT
D gene: .; J gene: TRBJ1-2; V gene: TRBV30; clone size: .; CDR3 protein: CAWSEGRSGYTF; CDR3 DNA: TGTGCCTGGAGTGAGGGCCGCTCTGGCTACACCTTC
D gene: .; J gene: TRBJ1-1; V gene: TRBV18; clone size: .; CDR3 protein: CASSPIGMAFF; CDR3 DNA: TGTGCCAGCTCACCCATCGGAATGGCTTTCTTT
D gene: .; J gene: TRBJ1-6; V gene: TRBV15; clone size: .; CDR3 protein: CATSREVNNSPLHF; CDR3 DNA: TGTGCCACCAGCAGAGAAGTTAATAATTCACCCCTCCACTTT
D gene: .; J gene: TRBJ1-3; V gene: TRBV6-5; clone size: .; CDR3 protein: CASRPGQSSGNTIYF; CDR3 DNA: TGTGCCAGCAGACCCGGACAGAGCTCTGGAAACACCATATATTTT
D gene: TRBD1; J gene: TRBJ2-7; V gene: TRBV7-2; clone size: .; CDR3 protein: CASSLGRGGSRSYEQYF; CDR3 DNA: TGTGCCAGCAGCTTAGGTCGAGGGGGCTCTCGGTCCTACGAGCAGTACTTC
D gene: TRBD2; J gene: TRBJ2-5; V gene: TRBV5-1; clone size: .; CDR3 protein: CASRRGAGVETQYF; CDR3 DNA: TGCGCCAGCAGGAGGGGAGCGGGAGTGGAGACCCAGTACTTC
D gene: .; J gene: TRBJ2-2; V gene: TRBV14; clone size: .; CDR3 protein: CASSQRRDANTGELFF; CDR3 DNA: TGTGCCAGCAGCCAACGCCGAGACGCGAACACCGGGGAGCTGTTTTTT
D gene: .; J gene: TRBJ1-5; V gene: TRBV5-6; clone size: few; CDR3 protein: CASSLGGTLNQPQHF; CDR3 DNA: TGTGCCAGCAGCTTGGGCGGAACACTGAATCAGCCCCAGCATTTT
D gene: TRBD2; J gene: TRBJ2-7; V gene: TRBV6-1; clone size: .; CDR3 protein: CASSEFLAGDLSYEQYF; CDR3 DNA: TGTGCCAGCAGTGAATTTTTAGCGGGCGACCTTTCCTACGAGCAGTACTTC
D gene: .; J gene: TRBJ1-5; V gene: TRBV27; clone size: .; CDR3 protein: CASRPTGHSGNQPYSNQPQHF; CDR3 DNA: TGTGCCAGCAGACCGACCGGACATTCGGGGAACCAACCCTATAGCAATCAGCCCCAGCATTTT
D gene: .; J gene: TRBJ1-6; V gene: TRBV9; clone size: .; CDR3 protein: CASGEDSPLHF; CDR3 DNA: TGTGCCAGCGGTGAGGATTCACCCCTCCACTTT
D gene: .; J gene: TRBJ2-7; V gene: TRBV6-6; clone size: .; CDR3 protein: CASSETPKYEQYF; CDR3 DNA: TGTGCCAGCAGCGAGACCCCGAAGTACGAGCAGTACTTC
D gene: TRBD2; J gene: TRBJ2-3; V gene: TRBV7-9; clone size: .; CDR3 protein: CASSLGGGVTATQYF; CDR3 DNA: TGTGCCAGCAGCTTAGGCGGGGGGGTGACGGCTACGCAGTATTTT
D gene: .; J gene: TRBJ1-2; V gene: TRBV7-2; clone size: .; CDR3 protein: CASSSGLTNYGYTF; CDR3 DNA: TGTGCCAGCAGCTCGGGACTCACTAACTATGGCTACACCTTC
D gene: .; J gene: TRBJ2-2; V gene: TRBV2; clone size: .; CDR3 protein: CASSADNTGELFF; CDR3 DNA: TGTGCCAGCTCCGCGGACAACACCGGGGAGCTGTTTTTT
D gene: TRBD1; J gene: TRBJ2-1; V gene: TRBV5-1; clone size: .; CDR3 protein: CASSSRTGGSNEQFF; CDR3 DNA: TGCGCCAGCAGCTCTAGGACAGGGGGTTCCAATGAGCAGTTCTTC
D gene: TRBD1; J gene: TRBJ1-5; V gene: TRBV4-1; clone size: few; CDR3 protein: CASSHPGRGRKQPQHF; CDR3 DNA: TGCGCCAGCAGCCATCCCGGGAGGGGGCGAAAACAGCCCCAGCATTTT
D gene: .; J gene: TRBJ2-2; V gene: TRBV12-5; clone size: .; CDR3 protein: CASGPPLAGTGELFF; CDR3 DNA: TGTGCTAGTGGCCCCCCTCTAGCTGGGACCGGGGAGCTGTTTTTT
D gene: .; J gene: TRBJ2-2; V gene: TRBV5-4; clone size: .; CDR3 protein: CATGSRTGELFF; CDR3 DNA: TGTGCCACCGGGTCCAGAACCGGGGAGCTGTTTTTT
D gene: TRBD1; J gene: TRBJ1-3; V gene: TRBV7-3; clone size: .; CDR3 protein: CASRGQVDDTIYF; CDR3 DNA: TGTGCCAGCAGGGGACAGGTGGATGACACCATATATTTT
D gene: TRBD2; J gene: TRBJ2-2; V gene: TRBV5-1; clone size: many; CDR3 protein: CASSLDGTRSTGELFF; CDR3 DNA: TGCGCCAGCAGCTTGGACGGGACTAGAAGCACCGGGGAGCTGTTTTTT
D gene: TRBD1; J gene: TRBJ1-6; V gene: TRBV6-6; clone size: .; CDR3 protein: CASTTGDSPLHF; CDR3 DNA: TGTGCCAGCACTACAGGGGATTCACCCCTCCACTTT
D gene: .; J gene: TRBJ1-1; V gene: TRBV2; clone size: .; CDR3 protein: CASSPRTEAFF; CDR3 DNA: TGTGCCAGCAGCCCCCGGACTGAAGCTTTCTTT